This is a list of T cell receptor beta chains from one sample in a study of blood T cell repertoires in COVID-19. TCRdb's copy holds only in-frame clones and misses some; the assay was immunoSEQ multiplex PCR. The sample consists of about 220,000 clones, 86% of them appearing once. Sequencing used PBMCs or T cells enriched from blood (not recorded which). These receptors came from a woman aged 40 to 50 with acute COVID-19. Both conserved end residues are part of each CDR3. Fields, in order: V gene, J gene, clone size, D gene, CDR3 DNA, CDR3 protein. A D gene is named only where the DNA matches it firmly. Some rows have no size entry. The others give once, few or many, or a class for an expanded clone.

>TRBV4-2|TRBJ1-1|.|.
TGTGCCAGCAGCCAACTAAAGCAGGGCATGGACACTGAAGCTTTCTTT
CASSQLKQGMDTEAFF
>TRBV7-6|TRBJ1-6|.|TRBD1
TGTGCCAGCAGCCCGGGACAGTATAATTCACCCCTCCACTTT
CASSPGQYNSPLHF
>TRBV2|TRBJ2-5|.|TRBD2
TGTGCCAGCAGTGAAGGGCGGACTAGCGGCGGGGAGACCCAGTACTTC
CASSEGRTSGGETQYF
>TRBV15|TRBJ2-3|.|TRBD2
TGTGCCACCAGCAGAGATACGGGCGGGGGGGCCTCAGGTACGCAGTATTTT
CATSRDTGGGASGTQYF
>TRBV15|TRBJ2-5|.|TRBD2
TGTGCCACCAGCAGAGTAGGGGCTAGCGGCCAAGAGACCCAGTACTTC
CATSRVGASGQETQYF
>TRBV6-2/TRBV6-3|TRBJ1-5|.|.
TGTGCCAGCAGTTACAACGCAGGGAATCCGTCCTATAGCAATCAGCCCCAGCATTTT
CASSYNAGNPSYSNQPQHF
>TRBV30|TRBJ2-2|.|.
TGTGCCTGGGGCTCTGACACCGGGGAGCTGTTTTTT
CAWGSDTGELFF
>TRBV7-9|TRBJ1-6|.|.
TGTGCCAGCAGCTTACCAGGGCCCAATAATTCACCCCTCCACTTT
CASSLPGPNNSPLHF
>TRBV27|TRBJ1-2|.|TRBD1
TGTGCCAGCACTCCAACGGGGACAGCGAATGGCTACACCTTC
CASTPTGTANGYTF
>TRBV2|TRBJ2-3|.|.
TGTGCCAGCAGTGAAGTGAGTCCGGGAGATACGCAGTATTTT
CASSEVSPGDTQYF
>TRBV9|TRBJ2-2|.|TRBD1
TGTGCCAGCAGCCCGAGGGGGGGGACAGGGTCGAGCACCGGGGAGCTGTTTTTT
CASSPRGGTGSSTGELFF
>TRBV19|TRBJ1-1|.|.
TGTGCCAGTAGTCCCCAAAACACTGAAGCTTTCTTT
CASSPQNTEAFF
>TRBV10-3|TRBJ2-4|once|TRBD2
TGTGCCATCAGTGACGCTAGCGGGGGCCCTGCGGACATTCAGTACTTC
CAISDASGGPADIQYF
>TRBV10-3|TRBJ1-2|.|.
TGTGCCATCAGTGGTGGCAGGGGTGATGGCTACACCTTC
CAISGGRGDGYTF
>TRBV5-1|TRBJ1-1|.|TRBD1
TGCGCCAGCAGCTGGGGGACAGGGGAAAGGAACACTGAAGCTTTCTTT
CASSWGTGERNTEAFF
>TRBV2|TRBJ1-2|.|.
TGTGCCAGCAGAGAAGGACTGAGCGACTACACCTTC
CASREGLSDYTF
>TRBV6-6|TRBJ1-1|once|.
TGTGCCAGCAGTTACTTTACAGGGATGAACACTGAAGCTTTCTTT
CASSYFTGMNTEAFF
>TRBV5-1|TRBJ1-1|.|.
TGCGCCAGCAGCTTGGAAGGGGCCGGGAACACTGAAGCTTTCTTT
CASSLEGAGNTEAFF
>TRBV11-3|TRBJ2-5|once|.
TGTGCCAGCAGCTCCCACGACAGCCCCCGAGAGACCCAGTACTTC
CASSSHDSPRETQYF
>TRBV4-2|TRBJ1-1|.|.
TGTGCCAGCAGCCCCCAGACGGGAGTTGGGAACACTGAAGCTTTCTTT
CASSPQTGVGNTEAFF
>TRBV5-4|TRBJ1-2|.|TRBD1
TGTGCCAGCACCTGGACAGGGGAGTATGGCTACACCTTC
CASTWTGEYGYTF
>TRBV7-7|TRBJ2-5|.|.
TGTGCTAGCAGCTTAGGTTCGGGACAAGAGACCCAGTACTTC
CASSLGSGQETQYF
>TRBV7-6|TRBJ1-2|.|TRBD1
TGTGCCAGCAGCTTAGAGGCAGGGGGCGACTATGGCTACACCTTC
CASSLEAGGDYGYTF
>TRBV7-2|TRBJ2-1|.|TRBD2
TGTGCCAGCAGTTTGGGACTAGCGGGGCTACGCTCCTACAATGAGCAGTTCTTC
CASSLGLAGLRSYNEQFF
>TRBV7-9|TRBJ2-3|.|.
TGTGCCAGCAGCCAACCCTTGCGGAGGAGCGGTATGATGGATACGCAGTATTTT
CASSQPLRRSGMMDTQYF
>TRBV18|TRBJ2-1|.|.
TGTGCCAGCTCACCACCGTCAGGGAAGCAGTTCTTC
CASSPPSGKQFF
>TRBV30|TRBJ1-1|.|.
TGTGCCTGGAGTCAACCACAGGGCCTTGGGAACACTGAAGCTTTCTTT
CAWSQPQGLGNTEAFF
>TRBV19|TRBJ1-2|few|.
TGTGCCAGTAGTATCAGCCGGGGGTATGGCTACACCTTC
CASSISRGYGYTF
>TRBV6-2/TRBV6-3|TRBJ2-7|.|TRBD2
TGTGCCAGCAGTTACGGAGCGGGGGACTCCTACGAGCAGTACTTC
CASSYGAGDSYEQYF
>TRBV30|TRBJ1-3|few|TRBD1
TGTGCCTGGAGATACAGGGGAGGAGGAAACACCATATATTTT
CAWRYRGGGNTIYF
>TRBV6-2/TRBV6-3|TRBJ1-5|.|.
TGTGCCAGCAGTTACTCAAGAGATGGTGGGCCCCAGCATTTT
CASSYSRDGGPQHF
>TRBV6-2/TRBV6-3|TRBJ1-2|.|TRBD1
TGTGCCAGCAGCACTTCTCCGGGACAGGGGAACTATGGCTACACCTTC
CASSTSPGQGNYGYTF
>TRBV9|TRBJ1-1|.|.
TGTGCCAGCAGCCTCGGCGGGCTGGTGGACACTGAAGCTTTCTTT
CASSLGGLVDTEAFF
>TRBV9|TRBJ2-2|.|TRBD2
TGTGCCAGCAGCGTAGACGGGGGGTCCGGGGAGCTGTTTTTT
CASSVDGGSGELFF
>TRBV9|TRBJ2-2|.|.
TGTGCCAGCAGTACAGGGGAGGTGGAGCTGTTTTTT
CASSTGEVELFF
>TRBV24-1|TRBJ1-2|.|.
TGTGCCACCAGTGATTTTTCGACAGACTATGGCTACACCTTC
CATSDFSTDYGYTF
>TRBV7-3|TRBJ1-1|.|TRBD1
TGTGCCAGCTCCCAGGGGGGCACTGAAGCTTTCTTT
CASSQGGTEAFF
>TRBV5-1|TRBJ1-2|.|.
TGCGCCAGCAGCTTGGGAGGTTACGGATTGACTAACTATGGCTACACCTTC
CASSLGGYGLTNYGYTF
>TRBV5-1|TRBJ1-2|.|TRBD1
TGCGCCAGCAGCTTGGATGGGACAGCTAACTATGGCTACACCTTC
CASSLDGTANYGYTF
>TRBV4-1|TRBJ1-2|.|.
TGCGCCAGCAGCCAAGTTACAGGGTCCGGCTACACCTTC
CASSQVTGSGYTF
>TRBV19|TRBJ2-3|.|.
TGTGCCAGTAGTATCTCCCTCACAGATACGCAGTATTTT
CASSISLTDTQYF
>TRBV6-5|TRBJ1-1|once|TRBD1
TGTGCCAGCAGTTCGGGACAGGGGAGGGACACTGAAGCTTTCTTT
CASSSGQGRDTEAFF
>TRBV11-2|TRBJ2-7|.|TRBD1
TGTGCCAGCAGCCGCCGAAAGCCAGGGACAGTCTCCTCCTACGAGCAGTACTTC
CASSRRKPGTVSSYEQYF
>TRBV2|TRBJ1-2|once|.
TGTGCCAGCAGTCCTACACAGGGAGCTAACTATGGCTACACCTTC
CASSPTQGANYGYTF
>TRBV18|TRBJ1-5|.|TRBD1
TGTGCCAGCTCGCGAACAGGGGGAAACAATCAGCCCCAGCATTTT
CASSRTGGNNQPQHF
>TRBV5-6|TRBJ2-5|.|.
TGTGCCAGCAGCTTGTTCGCGGCAGAACAAGAGACCCAGTACTTC
CASSLFAAEQETQYF
>TRBV2|TRBJ1-5|.|.
TGTGCCAGCAGTGATCTCCGGGGAAATCAGCCCCAGCATTTT
CASSDLRGNQPQHF